This T cell receptor beta chain was captured by sequencing in a study of T-cell memory formation after mild COVID-19. Study outcomes and limitations: Contracting CD8+ clones were enriched in EMRA, CD4+ mainly in CM and EM. Clones that got smaller from day 15 to 85 had even CD4/CD8, while clones growing later tipped toward CD4+. Researchers found some responding clones in pre-infection memory, a sign that cross-reactive memory joined.

TCRdb reprocessed the 5' RACE reads with MiXCR, giving one entry per CDR3 protein. The sample holds about 110,000 distinct CDR3 sequences, approximately 15% seen once. This clonotype was counted at least ten times. Its antigen is not known. Trimming pared 3 bases from V and 0 bases from J, leaving 13 bases between. Germline lookup yields CDR1 DFQATT and CDR2 SNEGSKA (reference sequence). This CDR3 has 15 amino acids. The material sequenced was PBMCs or a T cell subset sorted from them (not recorded which). This sequence originates from a man between 18 and 29 years old who had mild COVID-19 (a few samples of this study predate the infection). Cell type and time point are not known. The chain uses TRBV20-1 and TRBJ2-3, with a weak D call TRBD2 (5 bases). CDR3 DNA: TGCAGTGCTAGGGGCAGGTGGAGGAGCACAGATACGCAGTATTTT. Its protein product is CSARGRWRSTDTQYF.